This TCR beta chain is from a study of shared clonotypes between healthy human individuals. Assay: immunoSEQ multiplex PCR; the TCRdb copy retains only in-frame clones and omits some. The sample holds more than 1,200,000 clones, around 98.5% seen once. The CDR3 runs 15 residues. CDR1 and CDR2 from the germline V gene are SNHLY and FYNNEI. V dropped 6 bases and J dropped 7 bases, with 21 bases sitting between them. The source material was naive CD4+ T cells sorted from blood. Noted subset: CD45RA+ positively selected. The rearrangement links TRBV2 to TRBJ2-5, with D perhaps given as TRBD1 or TRBD2 (6 bases each). This TCR was sampled from a man aged 25 to 45 in good health. CDR3 protein: CASRQPGGPPGTQYF. The CDR3 DNA follows: TGTGCCAGCAGACAACCCGGGGGCCCCCCGGGGACCCAGTACTTC.